A single sample is the source of the 2 T cell receptor beta chains below, sequenced in a study of T-cell memory formation after mild COVID-19 (dated by TCRdb to the early 2020s). Library prep was done by 5' RACE. Sequenced using an Illumina NovaSeq 6000. Through fastp at Q25 and MiXCR, TCRdb rebuilt clones from the public reads, retaining in-frame beta chains. Rows with one shared CDR3 protein collapse into an entry with the most common genes and DNA. This sample is represented by about 16,000 distinct CDR3 sequences; around 25% of them were singletons. 50% to 60% of the sample goes to the ten largest clones. What was sequenced was PBMCs or a T cell subset sorted from them (not recorded which). These receptors came from a man aged 18-30 years who had mild COVID-19 (a few samples of this study predate the infection). The sample titles of this study are shuffled in the database, so cell type and time point are left out; the donor was told from shared clones.

In this sample, this clonotype turned up many times. The chain combines TRBV4-3 with TRBJ2-2; the D gene is possibly TRBD2 (5 bases). Trimming took 4 bases from V and 5 from J, leaving 11 bases between them. This CDR3 is built from 14 residues. Looked up from germline, CDR1 is LGHNA and CDR2 is YSLEER. CDR3 sequence: CASSPRRGTGELFF. CDR3 coding DNA: TGCGCCAGCAGCCCGCGACGGGGAACCGGGGAGCTGTTTTTT.

This clonotype came up many times. The rearrangement links TRBV6-5 to TRBJ2-7; 8 bases map to TRBD1. The CDR3 is 16 residues long. Trimming removed 6 bases from V and 4 bases from J; junction bases left unmatched: 14. The germline V gene encodes CDR1 MNHEY and CDR2 SVGAGI. CDR3 in DNA: TGTGCCAGCAGGATGATACCGGGGACAGGTTCGTACGAGCAGTACTTC. Its protein product is CASRMIPGTGSYEQYF.